Below are 18 T cell receptor beta chains sequenced from a single sample in a study of cytotoxic CD8 clonotypes in ibrutinib-treated CLL. The table came from immunoSEQ multiplex PCR; TCRdb's copy has only in-frame clones and leaves some out. The sample holds 150,000 or so clones, roughly 77% seen once. The source material was PBMCs, sampled after 12 months of ibrutinib treatment. The receptors here all came from a human donor with chronic lymphocytic leukemia.

The rearrangement links TRBV30 to TRBJ1-2; TRBD1 matches 9 bases. This CDR3 comprises 14 residues. The V gene's germline CDR1 is GTSNPN and CDR2 SVGIG (reference sequence). The junction had 8 bases not matched to a gene; V was cut back by 2 bases and J by 7 bases. CDR3 sequence (DNA): TGTGCCTGGAGTTTTCGGGACAGGGTCGGTGGCTACACCTTC. Amino acid sequence: CAWSFRDRVGGYTF.

This sequence joins TRBV19 and TRBJ1-5, with 7 nucleotides matching TRBD1. This CDR3 is 14 amino acids long. The J segment lost 7 bases and the V segment lost 5 bases, leaving 8 bases of the junction unmatched. Germline-derived CDR1 and CDR2 are LNHDA and SQIVND (reference sequence). CDR3: CASSSGQQQQPQHF. The CDR3 DNA sequence: TGTGCCAGTAGTTCGGGACAGCAGCAACAGCCCCAGCATTTT.

The chain carries TRBV28 and TRBJ1-4, with a tentative D call TRBD1 (5 bases). The germline V and J ends were trimmed by 4 bases and 6 bases, with 15 bases remaining between them. The germline V gene has CDR1 MDHEN and CDR2 SYDVKM. The CDR3 spans 15 residues. CDR3 in amino acids: CASSSAGRRDEKLFF. CDR3 in DNA: TGTGCCAGCAGTTCGGCAGGGCGTAGAGATGAAAAACTGTTTTTT.

In DNA, the CDR3 is TGTGCCAGCAGCTGGTATATCGGGGAGCAGTACTTC. Its translation is CASSWYIGEQYF. The chain employs TRBV7-2 and TRBJ2-7, with D uncertain. CDR3 length equals 12 residues. Germline-derived CDR1 and CDR2 are SGHTA and FQGNSA. V lost 4 bases and J 7 bases, leaving 11 bases between the germline ends.

The CDR3 DNA reads as TGTGCCTGGACGACACCTCCGTCACCCCTCCACTTT. Its protein is CAWTTPPSPLHF. The chain couples TRBV30 to TRBJ1-6; D call uncertain. Germline lookup yields CDR1 GTSNPN and CDR2 SVGIG (reference sequence). V was shortened by 4 bases and J by 10 bases, with 11 bases between the two germline ends. The CDR3 is 12 amino acids.

The chain's CDR3 is CASSDQGAGITEAFF. In DNA, the CDR3 is TGTGCCAGCAGTGACCAGGGGGCAGGAATCACTGAAGCTTTCTTT. The rearrangement joins TRBV2 to TRBJ1-1, with TRBD1 matching 8 bases. Germline V gene lookup returns CDR1 SNHLY and CDR2 FYNNEI. Trimming took 3 bases from V and 4 from J; bases not matched to a gene: 7. There are 15 residues in the CDR3.

The V call is TRBV18, the J call TRBJ1-1; D gene unclear. The CDR3 loop spans 12 amino acids. Trimming pared 2 bases from V and 8 bases from J, leaving 9 bases between. Germline CDR1 KGHSH, CDR2 LQKENI. DNA for the CDR3: TGTGCCAGCTCACCATCGGCAGTGGAAGCTTTCTTT. It codes for CASSPSAVEAFF.

The chain uses TRBV19 and TRBJ2-3, with 9 nucleotides matching TRBD2. The CDR3 is 14 amino acids. The V and J ends lost 10 bases and 4 bases, in that order; junction bases with no gene match: 9. Germline V gene lookup returns CDR1 LNHDA and CDR2 SQIVND (reference sequence). The DNA of the CDR3 is TGTGCCACCTCAACTAGCGGGTGGGCAGATACGCAGTATTTT. Translation gives CATSTSGWADTQYF.

The chain uses TRBV27 and TRBJ2-5, with 11 bases that match TRBD2. In germline, CDR1 is MNHEY, CDR2 SMNVEV (reference sequence). V was clipped by 5 bases and J by 4 bases; unmatched bases: 9. The CDR3 contains 16 residues. The CDR3 bases are TGTGCCAGCAGTATTTATAGCGGGGGGGCCGCAGAGACCCAGTACTTC. It codes for CASSIYSGGAAETQYF.

The J gene is TRBJ1-2, the V gene TRBV4-1, with D perhaps matching TRBD1 (5 bases). This CDR3 has 15 amino acids. V was shortened by 4 bases and J by 4 bases, with 16 bases between the two germline ends. Germline V gene data show CDR1 as MGHRA and CDR2 as YSYEKL. Here the CDR3 reads CASSPDSGTFYGYTF. Here the CDR3 DNA reads TGCGCCAGCAGCCCAGACTCCGGGACGTTCTATGGCTACACCTTC.

The rearrangement joins TRBV19 to TRBJ2-1, with 9 nucleotides matching TRBD2. Looked up from germline, CDR1 is LNHDA and CDR2 is SQIVND (reference sequence). CDR3 length equals 15 residues. V trimming: 7 bases; J trimming: 2 bases; junction bases outside the gene matches: 6. The DNA of the CDR3 is TGTGCCAGTAACAGCGGGGGGCGGCCCTACAATGAGCAGTTCTTC. As protein: CASNSGGRPYNEQFF.

The chain employs TRBV5-1 and TRBJ1-2, with TRBD1 matching over 9 bases. Per germline, CDR1 SGHRS and CDR2 YFSETQ. The V segment lost 4 bases and the J segment 5 bases; nucleotides outside the gene matches: 9. The CDR3 runs 15 residues. CDR3 in DNA: TGCGCCAGCAGCGACGCCGGGACAGGGAGGTATGGCTACACCTTC. Protein product: CASSDAGTGRYGYTF.

The genes are TRBV29-1 and TRBJ2-7, with TRBD1 matching over 8 bases. Germline V gives CDR1 SQVTM, CDR2 ANQGSEA. There are 13 residues in the CDR3. V shed 7 bases, J shed 2 bases, and the junction held 7 bases outside the gene matches. The CDR3 here is CSASRQGTYEQYF. The CDR3 nucleotides read TGCAGCGCTTCAAGACAGGGGACCTACGAGCAGTACTTC.

Comment on this clone: The sample carries other DNA sequences with the same CDR3. The V and J genes are TRBV18 and TRBJ2-3, with 10 positions matching TRBD1. The CDR3 runs to 15 residues. Trimming at V came to 1 base and at J to 2 bases, leaving 0 bases not matched to a gene. CDR1 is KGHSH and CDR2 is LQKENI in the germline V gene. CDR3 DNA sequence: TGTGCCAGCTCACCACGACAGGGGGCCACAGATACGCAGTATTTT. This codes for CASSPRQGATDTQYF.

This rearrangement joins TRBV4-1 to TRBJ2-7, with 7 bases fitting TRBD1. After removal of 4 bases from V and 1 base from J, the junction contained 7 bases not matched to a gene. The CDR3 length is 15 residues. The V gene's germline CDR1 is MGHRA and CDR2 YSYEKL. CDR3 nucleotide sequence: TGCGCCAGCAGCCGATACAGGGGCGAGTCCTACGAGCAGTACTTC. Its translation: CASSRYRGESYEQYF.

This chain links TRBV6-4 with TRBJ1-5; the D gene is possibly TRBD1 (6 bases). This CDR3 has 17 amino acids. The germline V gene has CDR1 MRHNA and CDR2 SNTAGT. Trimming left V 4 bases short and J 4 bases short, with 20 bases between. The CDR3 here is CASSAVSLQGANQPQHF. CDR3 in DNA: TGTGCCAGCAGTGCCGTCTCGTTACAGGGAGCTAATCAGCCCCAGCATTTT.

The rearrangement links TRBV4-2 to TRBJ1-2; D not resolved. V dropped 0 bases and J dropped 10 bases, with 15 bases sitting between them. The length of the CDR3 is 14 residues. Germline V gives CDR1 LGHNA, CDR2 YNFKEQ. Here the CDR3 reads CASSQESRQSSYTF. CDR3 coding DNA: TGTGCCAGCAGCCAAGAGTCTAGGCAGTCATCCTACACCTTC.

This clone is a singleton in its sample. The J gene is TRBJ2-3, the V gene TRBV5-1, with a tentative D call TRBD2 (6 bases). Trimming cost V 4 bases and J 0 bases, with 18 bases left between them. CDR1 is SGHRS, CDR2 YFSETQ, per germline. The CDR3 length is 17 residues. The CDR3 is CASSPDREALSTDTQYF. DNA of the CDR3: TGCGCCAGCAGCCCGGATAGGGAGGCGTTGAGCACAGATACGCAGTATTTT.